These T cell receptor beta chains were read from a single sample in a study of T cells after posttransplantation cyclophosphamide. Libraries were prepared by immunoSEQ multiplex PCR; TCRdb keeps only in-frame clonotypes and omits some of them. The data show about 32,000 clones, roughly nine tenths seen once. The specimen sequenced was naive CD4+ T cells sorted from blood. The receptors come from a man between 25 and 39 years old in good health and a related stem cell transplant donor. Both conserved end residues are part of each CDR3. The D gene is left open where the match is weak. Some rows mark clone size as missing; the rest say once, few, many or name a class of expanded clone.

clone_size,j_call,d_call,v_call,cdr3_nt,cdr3_aa
-,TRBJ2-3,-,TRBV29-1,TGCAGCACCCTCTCGGACAGCCGCACAGATACGCAGTATTTT,CSTLSDSRTDTQYF
-,TRBJ1-5,-,TRBV18,TGTGCCAGCTCAGGTACAGTTAATCAGCCCCAGCATTTT,CASSGTVNQPQHF
once,TRBJ2-3,-,TRBV28,TGTGCCAGCAGTTTTGATGGGGGGAAGACTTCTAGCACAGATACGCAGTATTTT,CASSFDGGKTSSTDTQYF
-,TRBJ2-5,TRBD2,TRBV6-5,TGTGCCAGCAGCCCAACGGTAGCGGGCCAAGAGACCCAGTACTTC,CASSPTVAGQETQYF
few,TRBJ1-3,-,TRBV19,TGTGCCAGTAGCCCGGGGGGGACTGGAAACACCATATATTTT,CASSPGGTGNTIYF
-,TRBJ1-1,-,TRBV9,TGTGCCAGCGGACGGATGGGGCGCGGGGACACTGAAGCTTTCTTT,CASGRMGRGDTEAFF
-,TRBJ2-7,TRBD2,TRBV5-4,TGTGCCAGCAGCTCCCCAGCGGGGAGTATCCACGAGCAGTACTTC,CASSSPAGSIHEQYF
-,TRBJ1-6,-,TRBV7-2,TGTGCCAGCAGCTATACAGGGATGGAATCACCCCTCCACTTT,CASSYTGMESPLHF
-,TRBJ2-2,-,TRBV7-9,TGTGCCAGCAGCTCGACACCGAACACCGGGGAGCTGTTTTTT,CASSSTPNTGELFF
-,TRBJ2-1,TRBD2,TRBV19,TGTGCCAGTAGTAGGACTAGCGGGGGGTCGAGCTCCTACAATGAGCAGTTCTTC,CASSRTSGGSSSYNEQFF
-,TRBJ2-1,-,TRBV18,TGTGCCAGCTCACATCGGACTAACTCCTACAATGAGCAGTTCTTC,CASSHRTNSYNEQFF
-,TRBJ2-5,-,TRBV4-3,TGCGCCAGCAGCCAAGAGGCCAGCGGCCAAGAGACCCAGTACTTC,CASSQEASGQETQYF
-,TRBJ2-2,TRBD2,TRBV9,TGTGCCAGCAGCGCGCCCCTAGCGGGGGGGCCCGGGGAGCTGTTTTTT,CASSAPLAGGPGELFF
-,TRBJ1-6,-,TRBV23-1,TGCGCCAGCAGTCAATCGAGGGCAGAGAGCTCCTATAATTCACCCCTCCACTTT,CASSQSRAESSYNSPLHF
-,TRBJ1-6,TRBD1,TRBV9,TGTGCCAGCAGCGTAGAAGGGACAGGGGGTTCACCCCTCCACTTT,CASSVEGTGGSPLHF
-,TRBJ2-6,TRBD1,TRBV7-6,TGTGCCAGCAGCTCTAATACAGGGGGATCTGGGGCCAACGTCCTGACTTTC,CASSSNTGGSGANVLTF
-,TRBJ1-2,TRBD1,TRBV2,TGTGCCAGCAGTGGGACAGGGGGCAATGGCTACACCTTC,CASSGTGGNGYTF
-,TRBJ1-2,-,TRBV28,TGTGCCAGCATAACCCCAGGGCCGAACGTCTATGGCTACACCTTC,CASITPGPNVYGYTF
few,TRBJ1-4,TRBD1,TRBV6-6,TGTGCCAGCAGCCCGGGGACAGGTGAAAAACTGTTTTTT,CASSPGTGEKLFF
-,TRBJ1-1,-,TRBV20-1,TGCAGTGCTAGACGGAACACTGAAGCTTTCTTT,CSARRNTEAFF
-,TRBJ2-7,TRBD1,TRBV5-4,TGTGCCAGCAGCTCGCCACGGACAGGGATTTCCTACGAGCAGTACTTC,CASSSPRTGISYEQYF
-,TRBJ2-1,TRBD2,TRBV9,TGTGCCAGCAGCCGGGGACTAGCGGGGGCTCCCTCCTACAATGAGCAGTTCTTC,CASSRGLAGAPSYNEQFF
-,TRBJ1-2,TRBD1,TRBV19,TGTGCCAGTAGATCCCTTACCGGGACAGGGGCCAGCTATGGCTACACCTTC,CASRSLTGTGASYGYTF
-,TRBJ1-5,-,TRBV18,TGTGCCAGCTCACCACAGGGAGGAAATCAGCCCCAGCATTTT,CASSPQGGNQPQHF
-,TRBJ1-5,-,TRBV5-6,TGTGCCAGCGCCTACCCGAACAGGGACAATCAGCCCCAGCATTTT,CASAYPNRDNQPQHF
-,TRBJ1-2,-,TRBV20-1,TGCAGCCCGGGGGGAGGCTACACCTTC,CSPGGGYTF
-,TRBJ2-5,TRBD2,TRBV18,TGTGCCAGCTCACCTCCCGGGACTAGCGGGGGCAGGGGAGAGACCCAGTACTTC,CASSPPGTSGGRGETQYF
-,TRBJ1-1,TRBD1,TRBV6-1,TGTGCCAGCAGTGTGGGACAGGGGGTGAGCACTGAAGCTTTCTTT,CASSVGQGVSTEAFF
-,TRBJ1-1,-,TRBV18,TGTGCCAGCTCACCACCAACAGGTTTCACTGAAGCTTTCTTT,CASSPPTGFTEAFF
once,TRBJ1-6,-,TRBV21-1,TGTGCCAGCCGGGCTAAGGACAGGGTAAAGGTTAATTCACCCCTCCACTTT,CASRAKDRVKVNSPLHF
-,TRBJ2-7,-,TRBV7-2,TGTGCCAGCAGCTTAGCCGGGTCCCCATACGAGCAGTACTTC,CASSLAGSPYEQYF
-,TRBJ1-4,-,TRBV7-9,TGTGCCAGCAGCCCCCGGGGAGGGGGGTCTGAAAAACTGTTTTTT,CASSPRGGGSEKLFF
-,TRBJ1-6,-,TRBV11-1,TGTGCCAGCAGCTTCAGCCGGCGGGGTTCACCCCTCCACTTT,CASSFSRRGSPLHF
-,TRBJ2-6,TRBD2,TRBV5-4,TGTGCCAGCAGCTCGACTAGCGGCCGCTCTGGGGCCAACGTCCTGACTTTC,CASSSTSGRSGANVLTF
-,TRBJ2-3,-,TRBV7-2,TGTGCCAGCAGCTTAAGGTGGGGGGGGCCTACAGATACGCAGTATTTT,CASSLRWGGPTDTQYF
-,TRBJ2-7,-,TRBV6-5,TGTGCCAGCAGTTACTCGCAGGGGACCTACGAGCAGTACTTC,CASSYSQGTYEQYF